What follows describes a single T cell receptor (beta chain). Its antigen is unidentified. With 60 Vbeta and 13 Jbeta primers, the PCR was carried out. The protocol was immunoSEQ multiplex PCR, while the TCRdb copy is restricted to in-frame clones and leaves out a portion. Its table lists about 140,000 clones. These data come from a study of cytomegalovirus exposure and HLA in healthy donors. Study findings and constraints: HLA alleles were associated with 16,000 or so TCR beta sequences in a later analysis at 0.05 false discovery rate. Follow-up analysis later connected one missense variant in DCLRE1C with trimming of TCR beta V- and J-genes.

The V end was cut by 0 bases, the J end by 10 bases, with 17 bases between. The CDR3 sequence is 15 residues long. Germline loops: CDR1 SGHTA, CDR2 FQGNSA. The chain recombines TRBV7-2 with TRBJ2-3; tentative D call: TRBD1 (6 bases). The sequenced sample consisted of PBMCs. This clonotype originated in a woman between 18 and 29 years old in good health and CMV-seronegative. As DNA, the CDR3 is TGTGCCAGCAGCTTAGCGCAGCTACAGGGTAGGCCGCAGTATTTT. This sequence encodes CASSLAQLQGRPQYF. The variable domain in full, completed from reference TRBV7-2 and TRBJ2-3, reads GAGVSQSPSNKVTEKGKDVELRCDPISGHTALYWYRQSLGQGLEFLIYFQGNSAPDKSGLPSDRFSAERTGGSVSTLTIQRTQQEDSAVYLCASSLAQLQGRPQYFGPGTRLTVL.